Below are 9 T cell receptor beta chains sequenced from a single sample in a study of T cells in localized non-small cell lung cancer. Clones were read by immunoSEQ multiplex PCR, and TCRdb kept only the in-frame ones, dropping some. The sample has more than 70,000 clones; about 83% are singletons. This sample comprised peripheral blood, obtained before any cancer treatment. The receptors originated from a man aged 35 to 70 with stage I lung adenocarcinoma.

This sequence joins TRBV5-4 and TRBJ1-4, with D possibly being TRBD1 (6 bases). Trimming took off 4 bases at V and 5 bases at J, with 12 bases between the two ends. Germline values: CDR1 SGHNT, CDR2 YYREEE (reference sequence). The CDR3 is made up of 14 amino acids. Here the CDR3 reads CASSRGGGNEKLFF. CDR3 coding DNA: TGTGCCAGCAGCCGAGGGGGGGGAAATGAAAAACTGTTTTTT.

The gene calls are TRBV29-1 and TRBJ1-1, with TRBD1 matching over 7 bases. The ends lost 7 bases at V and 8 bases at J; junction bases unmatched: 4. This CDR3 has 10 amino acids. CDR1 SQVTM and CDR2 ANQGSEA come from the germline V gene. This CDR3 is CSAMTGEAFF. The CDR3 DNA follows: TGCAGCGCTATGACAGGGGAAGCTTTCTTT. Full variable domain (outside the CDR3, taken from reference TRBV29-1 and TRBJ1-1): SAVISQKPSRDICQRGTSLTIQCQVDSQVTMMFWYRQQPGQSLTLIATANQGSEATYESGFVIDKFPISRPNLTFSTLTVSNMSPEDSSIYLCSAMTGEAFFGQGTRLTVV.

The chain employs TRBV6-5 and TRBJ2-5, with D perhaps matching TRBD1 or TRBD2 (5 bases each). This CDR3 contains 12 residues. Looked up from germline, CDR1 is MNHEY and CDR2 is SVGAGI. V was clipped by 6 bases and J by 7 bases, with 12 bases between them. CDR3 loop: CASSRDPGTQYF. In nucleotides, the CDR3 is TGTGCCAGCAGCCGGGACCCGGGGACCCAGTACTTC.

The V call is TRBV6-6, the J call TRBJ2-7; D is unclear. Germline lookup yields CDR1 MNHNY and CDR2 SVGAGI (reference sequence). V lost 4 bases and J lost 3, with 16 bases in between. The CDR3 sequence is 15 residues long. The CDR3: CASSFGPESYYEQYF. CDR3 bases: TGTGCCAGCAGTTTCGGGCCAGAATCATACTACGAGCAGTACTTC.

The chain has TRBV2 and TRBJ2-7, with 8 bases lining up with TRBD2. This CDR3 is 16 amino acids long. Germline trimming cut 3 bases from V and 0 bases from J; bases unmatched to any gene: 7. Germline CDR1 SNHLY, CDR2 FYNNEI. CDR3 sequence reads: CASSEGGLVSSYEQYF. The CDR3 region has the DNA TGTGCCAGCAGTGAGGGGGGACTAGTGAGCTCCTACGAGCAGTACTTC.

CDR3 residues: CASSVLATREEQYF. The DNA for the CDR3 is TGTGCCAGCAGCGTATTAGCGACCCGAGAAGAGCAGTACTTC. The V call is TRBV9, the J call TRBJ2-7; possible D gene TRBD2, 5 bases. This CDR3 comprises 14 residues. V dropped 1 base and J dropped 7 bases, with 15 bases sitting between them. Germline CDR1 reads SGDLS; CDR2 reads YYNGEE. The variable domain in full, completed from reference TRBV9 and TRBJ2-7, reads DSGVTQTPKHLITATGQRVTLRCSPRSGDLSVYWYQQSLDQGLQFLIQYYNGEERAKGNILERFSAQQFPDLHSELNLSSLELGDSALYFCASSVLATREEQYFGPGTRLTVT.

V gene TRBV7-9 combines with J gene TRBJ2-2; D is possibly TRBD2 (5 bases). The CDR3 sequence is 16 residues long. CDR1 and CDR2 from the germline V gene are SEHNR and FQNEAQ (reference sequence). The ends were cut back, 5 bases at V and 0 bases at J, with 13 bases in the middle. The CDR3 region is CASSPRGRSNTGELFF. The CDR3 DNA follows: TGTGCCAGCAGCCCACGGGGAAGATCGAACACCGGGGAGCTGTTTTTT.

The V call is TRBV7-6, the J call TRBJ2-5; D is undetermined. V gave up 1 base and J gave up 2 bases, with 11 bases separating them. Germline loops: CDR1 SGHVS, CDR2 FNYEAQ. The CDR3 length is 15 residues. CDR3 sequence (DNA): TGTGCCAGCAGCTTAGTCCACCGTGGACAAGAGACCCAGTACTTC. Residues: CASSLVHRGQETQYF.

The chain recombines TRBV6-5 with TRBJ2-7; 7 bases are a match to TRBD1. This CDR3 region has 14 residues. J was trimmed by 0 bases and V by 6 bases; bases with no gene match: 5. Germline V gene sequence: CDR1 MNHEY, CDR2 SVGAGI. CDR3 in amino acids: CASSGTVSSYEQYF. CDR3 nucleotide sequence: TGTGCCAGCAGCGGGACAGTCAGCTCCTACGAGCAGTACTTC.